The 20 T cell receptor beta chains listed next were all sequenced from one sample in a study of tumor-infiltrating lymphocytes in primary liver carcinoma. Co-extraction of RNA and DNA was performed on about 20-32 mg of unsorted bulk tissue. Constant-region priming of about 520 ng total RNA yielded TCR beta cDNA. Modified slightly, ARM-PCR produced TCR beta libraries over three nested multiplex PCR rounds. Rounds one and two of PCR, each of 9 to 11 cycles, were primed with TRBV1-TRBV30 forward primers and a C-beta reverse primer. One entry per CDR3 protein, called by TCRdb with MiXCR from the multiplex PCR reads. The data contain 55,000 to 65,000 distinct CDR3 sequences, roughly 70% of them singletons. Material: liver tumor tissue from sampling region 2. Described subset: tumor region T2, inferior pole. The receptors come from a man in his forties with primary liver carcinoma and hepatitis B virus infection.

As to this clonotype: The CDR3 end shows no conserved phenylalanine or tryptophan, and so a read error is likely. No DNA is shown, since the ends of the CDR3 on it are uncertain; the CDR3 is the one TCRdb lists. The chain is built from TRBV12-3 or TRBV12-4 and TRBJ2-1. Both ends counted, the CDR3 spans 13 residues. CDR3 in amino acids: CASSPHTGNELFS.

This clonotype has only a few counts. A junction boundary mismatches the germline segment, possibly from a read error. The rearrangement joins TRBV6-2 or TRBV6-3 to TRBJ2-5; D is undetermined. Germline V gene lookup returns CDR1 MNHEY and CDR2 SVGEGT. This CDR3 comprises 12 residues. The CDR3 DNA sequence: TGTGCCAGCAGCAACAGCCAAGAGACCCAGTGCTTC. Protein sequence: CASSNSQETQCF.

Comments on this clonotype: The CDR3 ends on some other residue instead of the conserved phenylalanine or tryptophan, so this is likely a read error. The chain combines TRBV10-3 with TRBJ2-7; D possibly corresponds to TRBD1 (7 bases). The germline V and J ends were trimmed by 4 bases and 6 bases, with 16 bases remaining between them. The germline gives CDR1 ENHRY, CDR2 SYGVKD. The CDR3 runs to 14 residues. The CDR3 loop is CAISAGDSRPEQYL. DNA for the CDR3: TGTGCCATCAGTGCGGGGGACAGTCGACCCGAGCAGTACCTC.

The chain employs TRBV5-1 and TRBJ1-2, with D possibly TRBD1 on 6 matching bases. The CDR3 extends over 14 amino acids. The germline V gene encodes CDR1 SGHRS and CDR2 YFSETQ. V dropped 9 bases and J dropped 11 bases, with 26 bases sitting between them. The CDR3 DNA follows: TGCGCCAATAGCTTCGGCGGGGGACAACGTGATTACACCTTC. The encoded protein is CANSFGGGQRDYTF.

This clonotype showed up many times. Being one base from a much bigger clone, this may be a read error. CDR3: CSIKFGQSIYGYTF. In DNA form, the CDR3 reads TGCAGCATCAAGTTTGGACAGTCGATCTATGGCTACACCTTC. The chain uses TRBV29-1 and TRBJ1-2; a possible D gene is TRBD1 (6 bases). CDR1 and CDR2 (germline): SQVTM, ANQGSEA. Between the trimmed V and J ends, which lost 8 bases and 4 bases, there was a span of 20 bases. The CDR3 contains 14 residues.

Concerning this clonotype: One junction end disagrees with the germline gene, perhaps due to a read error. The genes are TRBV28 and TRBJ2-1; 9 nucleotides align to TRBD2. The CDR3 is made up of 16 amino acids. Germline-derived CDR1 and CDR2 are MDHEN and SYDVKM. The CDR3 bases are TGTGCCAGCCTAGGGTTTGGCGGGAGGGATTACAATGAGCGGTTCTTC. It translates to CASLGFGGRDYNERFF.

A word on this clonotype: A junction boundary mismatches the germline segment, possibly from a read error. This chain connects TRBV11-2 to TRBJ2-5; 9 bases map to TRBD1. The CDR3 contains 16 residues. The germline V gene encodes CDR1 SGHAT and CDR2 FQNNGV. DNA of the CDR3: TGTGCCAGGAGCTTAACAACAGGGGGCTCGGGGGAGAGCCAGTACTTC. Translation gives CARSLTTGGSGESQYF.

As to this clonotype: One end of the junction is discordant with germline, which a read error may explain. The chain combines TRBV5-6 with TRBJ1-2, with D possibly matching TRBD1 (6 bases). Per the germline V gene, CDR1 is SGHDT and CDR2 is YYEEEE. CDR3 size: 13 residues. CDR3 coding DNA: TGCACCAGCAGCTTGTACAGGGCGCCGGGCTACACCTTC. It encodes CTSSLYRAPGYTF.

Worth noting for this clonotype: At one of its ends the junction is not consistent with the germline gene, which may arise from a read error. The V call is TRBV5-4, the J call TRBJ2-7, with 15 bases aligning to TRBD2. CDR3 size: 16 residues. Germline CDR1 is SGHNT and CDR2 is YYREEE (reference sequence). CDR3 sequence: CASSDTGLAGGYGQYF. CDR3 bases: TGTGCCAGCAGCGATACGGGACTAGCGGGGGGCTACGGGCAGTACTTC.

Notes on this clonotype: The conserved phenylalanine or tryptophan normally closing the CDR3 is absent here, so this likely arose from a read error. The J gene is TRBJ1-2, the V gene TRBV28; TRBD1 matches at 8 bases. Germline-derived CDR1 and CDR2 are MDHEN and SYDVKM. This CDR3 has 15 residues. The junction had 8 bases not matched to a gene; V was cut back by 8 bases and J by 0 bases. CDR3 DNA: TGTGCCAGCCGTGGACAGGGCCTAGCTAACTATGGCTACACCATC. Protein: CASRGQGLANYGYTI.

A single count supports this clonotype. The V and J genes are TRBV11-2 and TRBJ2-2; D remains ambiguous. Between the trimmed V and J ends, which lost 4 bases and 2 bases, there was a span of 11 bases. Germline lookup yields CDR1 SGHAT and CDR2 FQNNGV. The CDR3 extends over 15 amino acids. In nucleotides, the CDR3 is TGTGCCAGCAGCTCTGCGAGATCAAACACCGGGGAGCTGTTTTTT. It specifies CASSSARSNTGELFF.

In the case of this clonotype: An end of the junction does not agree with germline; a read error may underlie this. The chain couples TRBV11-2 to TRBJ2-3; no definite D call. The CDR3 runs to 12 residues. The V gene's germline CDR1 is SGHAT and CDR2 FQNNGV. In DNA, the CDR3 is TGTGCCAACAGCCAGACCCAAGCTACGCGGTATTTT. This translates into CANSQTQATRYF.

To note about this clonotype: One base away lies a much larger clone, so this may be a sequencing read error. J is TRBJ1-1 and V is TRBV29-1; maybe TRBD1 (5 bases). This CDR3 has 12 residues. Germline CDR1 SQVTM, CDR2 ANQGSEA. V lost 6 bases to trimming and J lost 4 bases, with 12 bases between them. The DNA of the CDR3 is TGCAGCGTGACAACGGGGGGCACTGAAGCTTTCTTT. Translation: CSVTTGGTEAFF.

CDR3 residues: CASRPQGTSGLTVKQYF. CDR3 nucleotide sequence: TGTGCCAGCAGACCGCAGGGTACTAGCGGTCTCACAGTTAAGCAGTATTTT. This chain connects TRBV6-6 to TRBJ2-3; 8 positions agree with TRBD2. Per the germline V gene, CDR1 is MNHNY and CDR2 is SVGAGI (reference sequence). V shed 6 bases, J shed 11 bases, and the junction held 22 bases outside the gene matches. The CDR3 runs 17 residues.

About this clonotype itself: Its ends do not fully match the called genes, so a read error is possible. The CDR3 spells CSVASSGRGNEQFF. The CDR3 nucleotides read TGCAGCGTTGCTTCTAGCGGGAGAGGCAATGAGCAATTCTTC. This chain connects TRBV29-1 to TRBJ2-1, with 10 bases lining up with TRBD2. This CDR3 region has 14 residues. Germline V gene sequence: CDR1 SQVTM, CDR2 ANQGSEA.

The genes are TRBV5-1 and TRBJ2-6, with D unresolved. The CDR3 covers 15 residues. Germline V gives CDR1 SGHRS, CDR2 YFSETQ. CDR3 DNA sequence: TGCTCCAACAGCGCCGGGCATTCTGGGGCCAACGTCCTGACTTTC. Translation: CSNSAGHSGANVLTF.

As to this clonotype: This CDR3 is missing its conserved last phenylalanine or tryptophan, likely due to a read error. The chain carries TRBV29-1 and TRBJ2-5; no definite D call. Germline CDR1 is SQVTM and CDR2 is ANQGSEA. The V and J ends lost 4 bases and 5 bases respectively, with 14 bases between them. CDR3 length: 13 amino acids. CDR3: CSVAFIVGETQYS. The DNA for the CDR3 is TGCAGCGTTGCATTTATAGTGGGGGAGACCCAGTACTCC.

On this clonotype: Just one base apart from a much larger clone, this may be a read error. This sequence joins TRBV30 and TRBJ1-2; TRBD1 is a possible D gene (5 bases). Looked up from germline, CDR1 is GTSNPN and CDR2 is SVGIG (reference sequence). CDR3 length: 16 residues. The CDR3 sequence: CAWSERSRDGFYDYTF. The DNA of the CDR3 is TGTGCCTGGAGTGAGCGGAGCCGGGACGGATTTTATGACTACACCTTC.

As regards this clonotype: Its ends do not fully match the called genes, so a read error is possible. This chain connects TRBV10-3 to TRBJ1-5; no reliable D call. CDR3 length: 14 residues. Germline CDR1 is ENHRY and CDR2 is SYGVKD. The CDR3 sequence is CTISEYEGDQPRHF. The CDR3 coding sequence is TGTACTATCAGTGAGTATGAGGGCGATCAGCCCCGGCATTTT.

In regard to this clonotype: Relative to the germline gene, one junction end is altered; a read error may explain this. The chain recombines TRBV11-2 with TRBJ2-1, with D possibly being TRBD2 (6 bases). This CDR3 has 15 amino acids. Looked up from germline, CDR1 is SGHAT and CDR2 is FQNNGV. CDR3 in amino acids: CASSPHQEGLGEQFF. CDR3 nucleotides: TGTGCTAGCAGCCCCCATCAGGAGGGATTGGGTGAGCAGTTCTTC.